The 15 T cell receptor beta chains reported below all come from one sample, sequenced in a study of Ad26.COV2.S vaccination and SARS-CoV-2 variants. Some clones are missing from TCRdb's copy, which holds only in-frame ones; the method was immunoSEQ multiplex PCR. The data hold roughly 380,000 clones, with about 90% observed a single time. The source material was peripheral blood, sampled after recovery from COVID-19. These receptors all come from a human donor who had recovered from COVID-19.

The gene calls are TRBV4-1 and TRBJ1-1, with D perhaps TRBD1 (6 bases). The CDR3 length is 15 residues. CDR1 is MGHRA and CDR2 is YSYEKL in the germline V gene. The V end was cut by 0 bases, the J end by 7 bases, with 15 bases between. CDR3 amino acids: CASSQDVSGGLEAFF. The CDR3 coding sequence is TGCGCCAGCAGCCAAGATGTATCGGGGGGGCTTGAAGCTTTCTTT.

This clone has more than one count but fewer than ten. The rearrangement links TRBV3-1 (or the pseudogene TRBV3-2) to TRBJ1-3, with 11 bases lining up with TRBD1. Germline-derived CDR1 and CDR2 are LGHDT and YNNKEL (reference sequence). V shed 4 bases, J shed 0 bases, and the junction held 5 bases outside the gene matches. The CDR3 covers 17 residues. CDR3 sequence (DNA): TGTGCCAGCAGCCGACGGACAGGGGGCGTCTCTGGAAACACCATATATTTT. It is translated as CASSRRTGGVSGNTIYF.

The J gene is TRBJ1-1, the V gene TRBV24-1; 8 nucleotides align to TRBD1. Germline loops: CDR1 KGHDR, CDR2 SFDVKD. With 0 bases clipped from V and 4 bases from J, the junction kept 3 bases outside the gene matches. This CDR3 spans 15 amino acids. The CDR3: CATSDLRDRPTEAFF. The DNA of the CDR3 is TGTGCCACCAGTGATTTGAGGGACAGGCCCACTGAAGCTTTCTTT.

The rearrangement links TRBV5-1 to TRBJ2-3; 7 nucleotides line up with TRBD1. The CDR3 totals 16 residues. Germline CDR1 SGHRS, CDR2 YFSETQ. V gave up 0 bases and J gave up 3 bases; unmatched junction bases: 7. The CDR3 here is CASSLVTGARTDTQYF. The CDR3 DNA sequence: TGCGCCAGCAGCTTGGTTACAGGGGCTAGGACAGATACGCAGTATTTT.

The chain joins TRBV4-3 to TRBJ1-1; 7 bases match TRBD1. The V gene's germline CDR1 is LGHNA and CDR2 YSLEER. The CDR3 is 15 residues long. The ends lost 0 bases at V and 7 bases at J; junction bases unmatched: 8. The CDR3 nucleotides read TGCGCCAGCAGCCAAGAGGCCGGGACAGAATATGAAGCTTTCTTT. Protein sequence: CASSQEAGTEYEAFF.

This rearrangement joins TRBV7-8 to TRBJ2-5, with 9 nucleotides matching TRBD1. Per germline, CDR1 SGHVS and CDR2 FQNEAQ. The CDR3 contains 18 residues. The V and J ends lost 1 base and 4 bases, in that order; junction bases with no gene match: 13. The CDR3 region has the DNA TGTGCCAGCAGCTTAGGGACCATGGGGACAGGGCTTGGAGAGACCCAGTACTTC. Its translation: CASSLGTMGTGLGETQYF.

The V gene is TRBV19, the J gene TRBJ1-1, with 7 bases lining up with TRBD1. V gave up 5 bases and J gave up 5 bases; unmatched junction bases: 5. This CDR3 has 13 residues. Germline values: CDR1 LNHDA, CDR2 SQIVND (reference sequence). CDR3 nucleotides: TGTGCCAGTAGTGGGCAGGGGGTGACTGAAGCTTTCTTT. As protein: CASSGQGVTEAFF.

V usage is TRBV19 and J usage is TRBJ1-3; 9 nucleotides match TRBD1. CDR3 length: 16 residues. Germline CDR1 is LNHDA and CDR2 is SQIVND (reference sequence). The ends lost 5 bases at V and 1 base at J; junction bases unmatched: 6. The CDR3 here is CASSYRGRESGNTIYF. The CDR3 DNA reads TGTGCCAGTAGTTACAGGGGGCGCGAGTCTGGAAACACCATATATTTT.

V is TRBV7-2 and J is TRBJ1-5, with D tentatively TRBD1 (6 bases). V lost 5 bases to trimming and J lost 6 bases, with 14 bases between them. The length of the CDR3 is 14 residues. Germline V gives CDR1 SGHTA, CDR2 FQGNSA. Here the CDR3 reads CASSPQGTGQPQHF. The CDR3 nucleotides are TGTGCCAGCAGCCCCCAGGGGACGGGTCAGCCCCAGCATTTT.

The CDR3: CATSRPGHSSYEQYF. Written as DNA, the CDR3 is TGTGCCACCAGTCGTCCGGGTCACAGCTCCTACGAGCAGTACTTC. The V call is TRBV15, the J call TRBJ2-7; no definite D call. V was trimmed by 6 bases and J by 0 bases, leaving 15 bases between them. Germline CDR1 reads LNHNV; CDR2 reads YYDKDF (reference sequence). The CDR3 extends over 15 amino acids.

The rearrangement links TRBV3-1 (or the pseudogene TRBV3-2) to TRBJ2-7; either TRBD1 or TRBD2 may fit D (7 bases each). CDR1 and CDR2 from the germline V gene are LGHDT and YNNKEL (reference sequence). V dropped 6 bases and J dropped 6 bases, with 21 bases sitting between them. This CDR3 is 15 amino acids long. CDR3 in amino acids: CASSGTAQPGGEQYF. The DNA for the CDR3 is TGTGCCAGCAGTGGGACAGCACAACCGGGGGGCGAGCAGTACTTC.

The chain recombines TRBV7-8 with TRBJ1-6; D unresolved. Germline CDR1 SGHVS, CDR2 FQNEAQ. The V end lost 3 bases, the J end lost 5 bases, and 17 bases lay between the germline ends. This CDR3 is 17 amino acids long. CDR3 loop: CASSLANNRLNNSPLHF. As DNA, the CDR3 is TGTGCCAGCAGCTTGGCAAATAATCGCCTTAATAATTCACCCCTCCACTTT.

The chain is built from TRBV9 and TRBJ2-5; TRBD2 is a possible D gene (5 bases). With 4 bases removed from V and 2 bases from J, the gap between germline ends came to 18 bases. Germline V gives CDR1 SGDLS, CDR2 YYNGEE. The CDR3 extends over 16 amino acids. For the CDR3, the DNA is TGTGCCAGCAGCACACACGGACTGGTGGGGCAAGAGACCCAGTACTTC. This sequence encodes CASSTHGLVGQETQYF.

The chain is built from TRBV6-2 or TRBV6-3 and TRBJ2-7; TRBD2 is a possible D gene (6 bases). V shed 2 bases and J shed 3 bases, with 14 bases lying between them. The CDR3 contains 15 residues. Germline V gene data show CDR1 as MNHEY and CDR2 as SVGEGT. The CDR3 DNA sequence: TGTGCCAGCAGTTACCGCGGGGTGTGGGTCTACGAGCAGTACTTC. Protein: CASSYRGVWVYEQYF.

The chain has TRBV7-9 and TRBJ1-1; D ambiguous. The V end lost 5 bases, the J end lost 8 bases, and 27 bases lay between the germline ends. CDR3 size: 17 residues. Per the germline V gene, CDR1 is SEHNR and CDR2 is FQNEAQ (reference sequence). The CDR3 region is CASSILLPSGSAAEAFF. The CDR3 DNA sequence: TGTGCCAGCAGCATATTGCTACCATCGGGGTCAGCAGCGGAAGCTTTCTTT.